Each of the 25 T cell receptor beta chains below was sequenced from the same sample in a study of human T cells and chemical hapten exposure. TCRdb independently ran MiXCR on the RACE reads; one entry per CDR3 protein. The sample lists around 69,000 distinct CDR3 sequences; roughly 8.5% were seen once. Time point noted: patch test 2, 6 weeks after DPC sensitization. Treatment described: therapeutic diphenylcyclopropenone sensitization with weekly scalp DPC. The source was whole blood, collected in connection with sensitization to the hapten diphenylcyclopropenone (DPC). Receptor source: a woman in her fifties or sixties with alopecia areata. Some clones in this sample may be carry-over from other donors' samples.

The chain has TRBV5-6 and TRBJ1-4; D is uncertain. CDR3 length equals 15 residues. Germline CDR1 and CDR2: SGHDT and YYEEEE. Between the trimmed V and J ends, which lost 2 bases and 7 bases, there was a span of 15 bases. CDR3 sequence (DNA): TGTGCCAGCAGCTTTTTAGGAGGCGGGCGTGAAAAACTGTTTTTT. Translated: CASSFLGGGREKLFF.

V gene TRBV6-5 combines with J gene TRBJ1-6; D is ambiguous. The CDR3 totals 14 residues. In germline, CDR1 is MNHEY, CDR2 SVGAGI. The V and J ends lost 0 bases and 9 bases respectively, with 9 bases between them. The CDR3 nucleotides are TGTGCCAGCAGTTACTCGCTGCTAGGTTCACCCCTCCACTTT. Its protein is CASSYSLLGSPLHF.

The rearrangement uses TRBV4-1 and TRBJ2-2, with D uncertain. The CDR3 spans 15 residues. Trimming took 4 bases from V and 0 from J, leaving 9 bases between them. In germline, CDR1 is MGHRA, CDR2 YSYEKL. This CDR3 is CASSLFGPNTGELFF. DNA for the CDR3: TGCGCCAGCAGCCTCTTCGGCCCGAACACCGGGGAGCTGTTTTTT.

CDR3 nucleotide sequence: TGTGCCAGCAGTTTATTGGGGACAGATACGCAGTATTTT. Protein product: CASSLLGTDTQYF. The chain recombines TRBV28 with TRBJ2-3; the D is unclear. The CDR3 covers 13 residues. V gave up 1 base and J gave up 3 bases, with 5 bases separating them. Germline V gene lookup returns CDR1 MDHEN and CDR2 SYDVKM.

The chain uses TRBV5-1 and TRBJ2-3; no clear D gene. The V gene's germline CDR1 is SGHRS and CDR2 YFSETQ. The CDR3 runs 12 residues. Trimming stripped 2 bases from V and 3 bases from J, with 4 bases between. In DNA form, the CDR3 reads TGCGCCAGCAGCTTTCTTACAGATACGCAGTATTTT. Translated: CASSFLTDTQYF.

This clonotype showed up just a few times. The rearrangement links TRBV2 to TRBJ1-1, with D unresolved. The CDR3 spans 14 residues. CDR1 is SNHLY, CDR2 FYNNEI, per germline. Trimming left V 3 bases short and J 4 bases short, with 12 bases between. This CDR3 is CASSEGVTPTEAFF. As DNA, the CDR3 is TGTGCCAGCAGTGAGGGAGTTACCCCCACTGAAGCTTTCTTT.

The genes are TRBV27 and TRBJ1-5, with D uncertain. This CDR3 spans 14 amino acids. CDR1 MNHEY and CDR2 SMNVEV come from the germline V gene (reference sequence). The V end was cut by 4 bases, the J end by 1 base, with 8 bases between. The CDR3: CASSSGRSNQPQHF. The CDR3 DNA is TGTGCCAGCAGTTCCGGACGCAGCAATCAGCCCCAGCATTTT.

This clonotype occurred once. The chain carries TRBV6-1 and TRBJ2-1; 10 positions match TRBD2. The CDR3 contains 17 residues. The J segment lost 0 bases and the V segment lost 7 bases, leaving 9 bases of the junction unmatched. CDR1 MNHNS and CDR2 SASEGT come from the germline V gene. The CDR3: CASTPLAGAISYNEQFF. CDR3 sequence (DNA): TGTGCCAGCACTCCTCTAGCGGGGGCGATCTCCTACAATGAGCAGTTCTTC.

The chain couples TRBV20-1 to TRBJ2-1, with D possibly TRBD2 on 7 matching bases. Per the germline V gene, CDR1 is DFQATT and CDR2 is SNEGSKA (reference sequence). The CDR3 length is 14 residues. The ends were cut back, 5 bases at V and 4 bases at J, with 15 bases in the middle. For the CDR3, the DNA is TGCAGTGCTGGGGAGGGGGGCTCGTACAATGAGCAGTTCTTC. It specifies CSAGEGGSYNEQFF.

The chain links TRBV20-1 to TRBJ1-2; 7 bases are a match to TRBD1. Germline values: CDR1 DFQATT, CDR2 SNEGSKA (reference sequence). The CDR3 totals 13 residues. V lost 3 bases to trimming and J lost 7 bases; unmatched junction nucleotides: 8. CDR3: CSARRTGSFGYTF. The CDR3 nucleotides read TGCAGTGCTAGGAGGACAGGCAGTTTTGGCTACACCTTC.

This clonotype showed up just a few times. The V gene is TRBV27, the J gene TRBJ2-7, with 7 nucleotides matching TRBD1. This CDR3 is built from 14 residues. Germline-derived CDR1 and CDR2 are MNHEY and SMNVEV (reference sequence). Unmatched junction bases numbered 9, after V lost 8 bases and J lost 2 bases. The DNA for the CDR3 is TGTGCCAGCCGTTCCGGGACAGCGGCCTACGAGCAGTACTTC. Residues: CASRSGTAAYEQYF.

This clonotype showed up many times. The chain joins TRBV7-9 to TRBJ1-1; no firm D call. There are 15 residues in the CDR3. V gave up 0 bases and J gave up 4 bases, with 12 bases separating them. Germline assignment: CDR1 SEHNR and CDR2 FQNEAQ (reference sequence). The CDR3 here is CASSLAEGRRTEAFF. For the CDR3, the DNA is TGTGCCAGCAGCTTAGCTGAAGGGAGGCGCACTGAAGCTTTCTTT.

The chain couples TRBV20-1 to TRBJ1-6; no firm D call. The germline V gene has CDR1 DFQATT and CDR2 SNEGSKA (reference sequence). Trimming shortened V by 6 bases and J by 10 bases, and 19 bases separated the two germline ends. This CDR3 is 14 amino acids long. The CDR3 region is CSARPETSKSPLHF. In nucleotides, the CDR3 is TGCAGTGCCCGGCCGGAGACATCCAAATCACCCCTCCACTTT.

There are many counts of this clonotype. CDR3 DNA sequence: TGTGCCAGCAGTTTATTAGGGGTGCAGTATTTT. Translation gives CASSLLGVQYF. V is TRBV28 and J is TRBJ2-3; the D gene is possibly TRBD1 (5 bases). Trimming took 1 base from V and 11 from J, leaving 7 bases between them. CDR3 size: 11 residues. Per the germline V gene, CDR1 is MDHEN and CDR2 is SYDVKM. The whole variable domain, remainder taken from reference TRBV28 and TRBJ2-3, is DVKVTQSSRYLVKRTGEKVFLECVQDMDHENMFWYRQDPGLGLRLIYFSYDVKMKEKGDIPEGYSVSREKKERFSLILESASTNQTSMYLCASSLLGVQYFGPGTRLTVL.

The V gene is TRBV10-3, the J gene TRBJ1-1; a possible D gene is TRBD1 (5 bases). Germline lookup yields CDR1 ENHRY and CDR2 SYGVKD. The CDR3 contains 14 residues. Trimming took 3 bases from V and 5 from J, leaving 13 bases between them. The CDR3 loop is CAISDVGGWTEAFF. The CDR3 nucleotides are TGTGCCATCAGTGATGTGGGGGGATGGACTGAAGCTTTCTTT.

V usage is TRBV6-5 and J usage is TRBJ2-7; TRBD1 is a possible D gene (6 bases). This CDR3 spans 13 amino acids. Germline V gene sequence: CDR1 MNHEY, CDR2 SVGAGI. Deletions cut 7 bases from V and 7 bases from J, with 17 bases between. CDR3 in DNA: TGTGCCAGCACCCCAGGGGAACTGGCTGAGCAGTACTTC. Amino acid sequence: CASTPGELAEQYF.

The chain couples TRBV29-1 to TRBJ2-1, with D possibly called TRBD1 or TRBD2 (7 bases each). Deletions cut 3 bases from V and 4 bases from J, with 13 bases between. Germline V gene lookup returns CDR1 SQVTM and CDR2 ANQGSEA. There are 14 residues in the CDR3. In nucleotides, the CDR3 is TGCAGCGTTGAGCGCAGGGGGGGATACAATGAGCAGTTCTTC. This translates into CSVERRGGYNEQFF.

This clonotype was seen more than once but under ten times. This chain uses TRBV7-9 with TRBJ2-3; 9 bases align to TRBD2. The CDR3 consists of 14 residues. With V trimmed by 2 bases and J by 4 bases, 1 base remained unmatched. Germline values: CDR1 SEHNR, CDR2 FQNEAQ (reference sequence). DNA for the CDR3: TGTGCCAGCAGCTTAAGACTAGCGGCAGATACGCAGTATTTT. Protein sequence: CASSLRLAADTQYF.

A few counts support this clonotype. The chain recombines TRBV4-2 with TRBJ2-3; no clear D gene. Trimming removed 5 bases from V and 2 bases from J, with 14 bases in between. Germline CDR1 is LGHNA and CDR2 is YNFKEQ. The CDR3 runs 15 residues. The CDR3 bases are TGTGCCAGCAGCTCTATCGACACACTCACAGATACGCAGTATTTT. Amino acid sequence: CASSSIDTLTDTQYF.

This clonotype occurred many times. The V call is TRBV7-2, the J call TRBJ2-3; 15 bases are shared with TRBD2. Trimming cost V 0 bases and J 5 bases; bases outside gene matches: 6. The CDR3 has 18 residues. Germline V lookup: CDR1 SGHTA, CDR2 FQGNSA. The chain's CDR3 is CASSLAGLAGGPRDTQYF. The CDR3, as DNA: TGTGCCAGCAGCTTAGCGGGACTAGCGGGGGGCCCACGAGATACGCAGTATTTT.

The chain has TRBV5-1 and TRBJ1-3; a weak D match, TRBD1 (5 bases). Germline CDR1 SGHRS, CDR2 YFSETQ. V was pared by 3 bases and J by 0 bases, with 16 bases between. This CDR3 is 17 amino acids long. CDR3 protein: CASSSNGALRSGNTIYF. The CDR3 DNA sequence: TGCGCCAGCAGCTCTAACGGGGCCTTACGCTCTGGAAACACCATATATTTT.

The sample holds many counts of this clonotype. The rearrangement links TRBV7-9 to TRBJ1-5, with 7 bases lining up with TRBD1. Germline CDR1 reads SEHNR; CDR2 reads FQNEAQ (reference sequence). V dropped 1 base and J dropped 7; count of bases not matched to a gene: 4. The CDR3 is 14 amino acids. The CDR3: CASSLGQGIQPQHF. The DNA for the CDR3 is TGTGCCAGCAGCTTAGGACAGGGTATCCAGCCCCAGCATTTT.

This clonotype was picked up many times. V gene TRBV18 combines with J gene TRBJ1-1, with a weak D call TRBD1 (6 bases). The CDR3 consists of 13 residues. CDR1 and CDR2 from the germline V gene are KGHSH and LQKENI. Trimming took off 3 bases at V and 9 bases at J, with 14 bases between the two ends. CDR3: CASSPYDGGQAFF. In nucleotides, the CDR3 is TGTGCCAGCTCACCCTACGACGGGGGGCAAGCTTTCTTT.

This chain links TRBV6-1 with TRBJ2-7; TRBD2 aligns across 8 bases. The CDR3 contains 13 residues. Trimming cost V 6 bases and J 3 bases; bases outside gene matches: 4. Germline CDR1 is MNHNS and CDR2 is SASEGT. This CDR3 is CASRAGGLYEQYF. The CDR3 DNA sequence: TGTGCCAGCAGGGCGGGGGGCCTCTACGAGCAGTACTTC.

The rearrangement uses TRBV7-9 and TRBJ2-7; TRBD2 matches 8 bases. CDR1 SEHNR and CDR2 FQNEAQ come from the germline V gene (reference sequence). The CDR3 runs 14 residues. The V segment lost 5 bases and the J segment 5 bases; nucleotides outside the gene matches: 8. DNA for the CDR3: TGTGCCAGCAGCAAGAGGCCGGGACTAGACGAGCAGTACTTC. Amino acid sequence: CASSKRPGLDEQYF.